Below, 29 T cell receptor beta chains from the same sample are listed, as sequenced in a study of T cell repertoires in cytomegalovirus infection. The antigens these receptors bind are not known. TCRdb fed the reads into MiXCR, producing one record per CDR3 protein. The table lists approximately 1,000,000 distinct CDR3 sequences, less than 35% of them singletons. Sequences were derived from cultured CD8+ T cells from PBMCs, sampled from culture after CMV antigen stimulation. These receptors originate from a human donor in good health (CMV status not recorded). Some clones in this sample may be carry-over from other donors' samples.

In the case of this clonotype: At one end, the junction sequence differs from germline, possibly due to a read error. This chain joins TRBV19 and TRBJ1-1; D possibly corresponds to TRBD1 (5 bases). The CDR3 extends over 14 amino acids. The germline gives CDR1 LNHDA, CDR2 SQIVND (reference sequence). CDR3 sequence reads: CASSMSTAGTESFF. As DNA, the CDR3 is TGTGCCAGTAGTATGTCCACTGCGGGGACTGAATCTTTCTTT.

The sample holds a few counts of this clonotype. The chain carries TRBV28 and TRBJ2-3; a possible D gene is TRBD1 (6 bases). CDR1 MDHEN and CDR2 SYDVKM come from the germline V gene. V was trimmed by 6 bases and J by 4 bases, leaving 17 bases between them. The length of the CDR3 is 15 residues. CDR3 nucleotide sequence: TGTGCCAGCAGGGACGGGACAAGATGGGCAGATACGCAGTATTTT. It codes for CASRDGTRWADTQYF.

The rearrangement links TRBV15 to TRBJ2-3, with 7 nucleotides matching TRBD2. This CDR3 comprises 13 residues. Germline V gene data show CDR1 as LNHNV and CDR2 as YYDKDF (reference sequence). With V trimmed by 8 bases and J by 2 bases, 4 bases remained unmatched. As DNA, the CDR3 is TGTGCCACCTTACTAGCGAACACAGATACGCAGTATTTT. Translation gives CATLLANTDTQYF.

This clonotype came up a few times. The V gene is TRBV2, the J gene TRBJ2-3; the match to TRBD2 covers 8 bases. V was pared by 4 bases and J by 0 bases, with 9 bases of the junction left unmatched. The CDR3 totals 17 residues. From germline, CDR1 is SNHLY and CDR2 FYNNEI. CDR3 DNA sequence: TGTGCCAGCAGTGGTTTTAGCGGGGATTCGAGCACAGATACGCAGTATTTT. Translated: CASSGFSGDSSTDTQYF. Based on the CDR3 plus reference TRBV2 and TRBJ2-3, the full variable domain is EPEVTQTPSHQVTQMGQEVILRCVPISNHLYFYWYRQILGQKVEFLVSFYNNEISEKSEIFDDQFSVERPDGSNFTLKIRSTKLEDSAMYFCASSGFSGDSSTDTQYFGPGTRLTVL.

V is TRBV7-3 and J is TRBJ2-1; either TRBD1 or TRBD2 may supply D (5 bases each). Deletions cut 1 base from V and 8 bases from J, with 9 bases between. This CDR3 region has 13 residues. CDR1 and CDR2 (germline): SGHTA, FQGTGA. The CDR3 loop is CASSLRGIHEQFF. The CDR3 DNA follows: TGTGCCAGCAGCTTAAGGGGGATCCATGAGCAGTTCTTC.

This clonotype was seen many times. This sequence joins TRBV7-6 and TRBJ2-2; 7 bases map to TRBD1. Trimming cost V 5 bases and J 6 bases; bases outside gene matches: 9. Germline loops: CDR1 SGHVS, CDR2 FNYEAQ. CDR3 length: 15 amino acids. CDR3 sequence (DNA): TGTGCCAGCAGCCTGACAGGGACGGGTGCCGGGGAGCTGTTTTTT. Amino acid sequence: CASSLTGTGAGELFF.

With regard to this clonotype: Being one base from a much bigger clone, this may be a read error. The J gene is TRBJ1-1, the V gene TRBV7-8, with TRBD1 as a possible D gene (5 bases). Trimming pared 5 bases from V and 7 bases from J, leaving 26 bases between. Per the germline V gene, CDR1 is SGHVS and CDR2 is FQNEAQ. The CDR3 is 17 amino acids. The CDR3 protein is CASSILGGWGTDLEAFF. In DNA, the CDR3 is TGTGCCAGCAGCATTCTAGGCGGGTGGGGCACAGACCTTGAAGCTTTCTTT.

This clonotype was found a few times. V is TRBV12-5 and J is TRBJ1-5; D not certain. CDR1 LGHNT and CDR2 FRNRAP come from the germline V gene. There are 13 residues in the CDR3. Trimming shortened V by 0 bases and J by 7 bases, and 7 bases separated the two germline ends. CDR3 protein: CASGLVPWQPQHF. DNA for the CDR3: TGTGCTAGTGGTTTGGTACCTTGGCAGCCCCAGCATTTT.

This clonotype was observed many times. This rearrangement joins TRBV7-9 to TRBJ2-7, with 8 bases lining up with TRBD1. The junction had 8 bases not matched to a gene; V was cut back by 1 base and J by 6 bases. Germline V gene data show CDR1 as SEHNR and CDR2 as FQNEAQ (reference sequence). The CDR3 runs to 15 residues. The CDR3 sequence is CASSLGTGIPGEQYV. The CDR3 nucleotides read TGTGCCAGCAGCTTAGGGACAGGGATCCCTGGCGAGCAGTACGTC.

This clonotype was seen only a few times. This chain links TRBV5-1 with TRBJ1-4; no clear D. This CDR3 comprises 14 residues. The ends were cut back, 4 bases at V and 2 bases at J, with 9 bases in the middle. Germline CDR1 is SGHRS and CDR2 is YFSETQ. For the CDR3, the DNA is TGCGCCAGCAGCAGGTGGCAGACTAATGAAAAACTGTTTTTT. Its protein product is CASSRWQTNEKLFF.

This clonotype was picked up many times. This sequence joins TRBV7-2 and TRBJ2-7; 7 bases fit TRBD2. Trimming removed 2 bases from V and 1 base from J; junction bases left unmatched: 2. Per the germline V gene, CDR1 is SGHTA and CDR2 is FQGNSA. The CDR3 totals 14 residues. The CDR3 nucleotides read TGTGCCAGCAGCTTACTGGGACTATCCTACGAGCAGTACTTC. Protein sequence: CASSLLGLSYEQYF.

This clonotype was seen more than once but under ten times. The chain combines TRBV12-3 or TRBV12-4 with TRBJ1-2, with D hard to call. The ends were cut back, 6 bases at V and 5 bases at J, with 19 bases in the middle. This CDR3 has 15 amino acids. The CDR3 protein is CASSPGSPSSYGYTF. The CDR3 coding sequence is TGTGCCAGCAGCCCCGGCTCCCCCTCTAGTTATGGCTACACCTTC.

The chain carries TRBV7-3 and TRBJ2-1; 7 bases are a match to TRBD1. Trimming cost V 5 bases and J 4 bases; bases outside gene matches: 5. The CDR3 extends over 14 amino acids. CDR1 is SGHTA and CDR2 is FQGTGA in the germline V gene. This CDR3 reads CASSPTGQYNEQFF. CDR3 coding DNA: TGTGCCAGCAGCCCTACGGGACAGTACAATGAGCAGTTCTTC.

The chain links TRBV10-3 to TRBJ1-5; D call uncertain. V lost 7 bases, J lost 6 bases, and 16 bases lay in between. Germline V gene sequence: CDR1 ENHRY, CDR2 SYGVKD. The CDR3 is made up of 14 amino acids. CDR3 in DNA: TGTGCCATCACCATAACCGAGGACGGTCAGCCCCAGCATTTT. The encoded protein is CAITITEDGQPQHF.

In its sample, this clonotype was seen a few times. V gene TRBV10-3 combines with J gene TRBJ2-2, with TRBD2 identical over 13 bases. V trimming: 6 bases; J trimming: 0 bases; junction bases outside the gene matches: 10. The CDR3 length is 19 residues. Germline-derived CDR1 and CDR2 are ENHRY and SYGVKD. The CDR3 nucleotides are TGTGCCATCAGACTCCGGACTAGCGGGGGCCACACGAACACCGGGGAGCTGTTTTTT. It specifies CAIRLRTSGGHTNTGELFF.

The chain has TRBV2 and TRBJ2-5, with D possibly matching TRBD1 (6 bases). V was pared by 5 bases and J by 4 bases, with 11 bases between. This CDR3 has 13 residues. Germline values: CDR1 SNHLY, CDR2 FYNNEI. CDR3 sequence: CASSYRVAETQYF. DNA for the CDR3: TGTGCCAGCAGTTACAGGGTTGCAGAGACCCAGTACTTC.

The sample holds a few counts of this clonotype. The V call is TRBV20-1, the J call TRBJ1-1, with D possibly TRBD1 on 5 matching bases. V lost 1 base, J lost 7 bases, and 13 bases lay in between. From germline, CDR1 is DFQATT and CDR2 SNEGSKA (reference sequence). The CDR3 loop spans 13 amino acids. The CDR3 sequence is CSARGREYVEAFF. The CDR3 nucleotides read TGCAGTGCTAGAGGCAGGGAGTACGTTGAAGCTTTCTTT.

The rearrangement links TRBV10-3 to TRBJ2-5, with a weak D call TRBD1 (7 bases). Germline loops: CDR1 ENHRY, CDR2 SYGVKD. Deletions cut 5 bases from V and 3 bases from J, with 16 bases between. CDR3 length: 15 residues. For the CDR3, the DNA is TGTGCCATCAGTTCCCAGCAGGGGGGCGAAGAGACCCAGTACTTC. The encoded protein is CAISSQQGGEETQYF.

This clonotype has only a few counts. The V call is TRBV19, the J call TRBJ1-5; D perhaps matches TRBD1 (6 bases). The CDR3 runs to 14 residues. V shed 7 bases and J shed 4 bases, with 14 bases lying between them. CDR1 is LNHDA, CDR2 SQIVND, per germline (reference sequence). Here the CDR3 reads CASKIRGGNQPQHF. The CDR3 DNA reads TGTGCCAGTAAGATCCGAGGGGGGAATCAGCCCCAGCATTTT.

The chain couples TRBV6-1 to TRBJ1-1; D unresolved. Germline loops: CDR1 MNHNS, CDR2 SASEGT. The CDR3 runs to 15 residues. Trimming took off 5 bases at V and 0 bases at J, with 13 bases between the two ends. DNA for the CDR3: TGTGCCAGCAGTCCGTCCCCGACGGTGAACACTGAAGCTTTCTTT. Amino acid sequence: CASSPSPTVNTEAFF.

The V call is TRBV27, the J call TRBJ1-1; 9 bases are a match to TRBD1. Germline V gene lookup returns CDR1 MNHEY and CDR2 SMNVEV (reference sequence). Losses at the gene ends were 5 bases for V and 2 bases for J; bases not matched to a gene: 6. CDR3 size: 15 residues. For the CDR3, the DNA is TGTGCCAGCAGTCCTCAGGGACAGGGAAACACTGAAGCTTTCTTT. Encoded protein: CASSPQGQGNTEAFF.

V is TRBV11-1 and J is TRBJ1-1; maybe TRBD1 (6 bases). Germline V CDR1 and CDR2: SGHAT, FQDESV (reference sequence). V shed 5 bases and J shed 3 bases, with 16 bases lying between them. The CDR3 covers 15 residues. The CDR3 sequence is CASSPEVWTDTEAFF. The CDR3 nucleotides are TGTGCCAGCAGCCCGGAGGTTTGGACAGACACTGAAGCTTTCTTT.

The chain joins TRBV5-5 to TRBJ2-1, with a possible D match to TRBD2 (6 bases). Germline V CDR1 and CDR2: SGHKS, YYEKEE (reference sequence). V dropped 1 base and J dropped 10 bases, with 18 bases sitting between them. The CDR3 covers 15 residues. CDR3 in amino acids: CASSLMRGVYGEQFF. In nucleotides, the CDR3 is TGTGCCAGCAGCTTGATGCGGGGCGTGTACGGAGAGCAGTTCTTC.

This chain links TRBV6-5 with TRBJ1-2, with D uncertain. Germline V gene sequence: CDR1 MNHEY, CDR2 SVGAGI. V was trimmed by 2 bases and J by 5 bases, leaving 15 bases between them. This CDR3 region has 15 residues. The CDR3 nucleotides read TGTGCCAGCAGTTACGAGCTGACTTCGAAGTATGGCTACACCTTC. It translates to CASSYELTSKYGYTF.

The rearrangement joins TRBV28 to TRBJ2-1, with 12 bases fitting TRBD2. CDR1 and CDR2 from the germline V gene are MDHEN and SYDVKM. The V gene end was trimmed by 6 bases and the J gene end by 7 bases; junction bases not matched to a gene: 7. The CDR3 has 15 residues. CDR3 nucleotide sequence: TGTGCCAGCAGGAAGCTAGCGGGGGGGCGTAATGAGCAGTTCTTC. This translates into CASRKLAGGRNEQFF.

This chain links TRBV5-1 with TRBJ1-2; D might be TRBD1 (5 bases). The CDR3 runs to 16 residues. Trimming cost V 4 bases and J 2 bases, with 18 bases left between them. Germline values: CDR1 SGHRS, CDR2 YFSETQ. The CDR3 nucleotides read TGCGCCAGCAGCGGGACCGGGACGGACTTAAACTATGGCTACACCTTC. Protein sequence: CASSGTGTDLNYGYTF.

Concerning this clonotype itself: A far more abundant clone sits one base away, making this likely a read error. This rearrangement joins TRBV12-3 or TRBV12-4 to TRBJ1-2, with D unresolved. Trimming cost V 1 base and J 5 bases, with 8 bases left between them. This CDR3 has 13 amino acids. CDR3 DNA: TGTGCCAGCAGTTTAGGGGGTAAGTATGGCTACACCTTC. Its protein product is CASSLGGKYGYTF.

This clonotype was recorded a few times. The CDR3 bases are TGTGCCACCAGCAGAGATCGCGCCTCCCGAGAATCGCCCCTCCACTTT. Amino acid sequence: CATSRDRASRESPLHF. J is TRBJ1-6 and V is TRBV15; no definite D call. This CDR3 spans 16 amino acids. V was cut by 0 bases and J by 13 bases, with 19 bases left in between. In germline, CDR1 is LNHNV, CDR2 YYDKDF (reference sequence).

This clonotype was recorded a few times. The chain is built from TRBV7-9 and TRBJ2-2; D is ambiguous. V gave up 11 bases and J gave up 1 base, with 11 bases separating them. The V gene's germline CDR1 is SEHNR and CDR2 FQNEAQ (reference sequence). The CDR3 has 13 residues. The CDR3 nucleotides read TGTGCCCTCGCCTTCCGGAACACCGGGGAGCTGTTTTTT. It specifies CALAFRNTGELFF.